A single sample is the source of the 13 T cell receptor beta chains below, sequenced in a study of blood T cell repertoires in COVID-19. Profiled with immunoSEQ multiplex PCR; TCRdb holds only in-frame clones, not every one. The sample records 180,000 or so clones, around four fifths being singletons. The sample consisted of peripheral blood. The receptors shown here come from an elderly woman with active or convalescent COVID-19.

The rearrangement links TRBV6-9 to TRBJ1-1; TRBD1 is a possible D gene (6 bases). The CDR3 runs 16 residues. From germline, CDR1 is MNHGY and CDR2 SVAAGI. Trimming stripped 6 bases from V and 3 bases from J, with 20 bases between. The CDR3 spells CASSKTCRDKHTEAFF. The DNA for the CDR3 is TGTGCCAGCAGCAAGACATGCCGGGACAAGCACACTGAAGCTTTCTTT.

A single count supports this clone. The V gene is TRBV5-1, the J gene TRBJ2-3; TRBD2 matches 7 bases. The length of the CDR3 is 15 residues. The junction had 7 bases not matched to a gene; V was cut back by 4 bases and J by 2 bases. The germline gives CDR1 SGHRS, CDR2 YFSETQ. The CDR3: CASSLWEGSTDTQYF. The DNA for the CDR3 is TGCGCCAGCAGCCTTTGGGAGGGGTCCACAGATACGCAGTATTTT.

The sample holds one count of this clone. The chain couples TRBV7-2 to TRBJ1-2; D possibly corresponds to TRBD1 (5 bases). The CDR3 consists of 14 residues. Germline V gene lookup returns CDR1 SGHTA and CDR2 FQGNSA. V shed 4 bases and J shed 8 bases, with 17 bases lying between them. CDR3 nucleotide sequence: TGTGCCAGCAGCTCACTCGCCGGGACTCTAGGCTACACCTTC. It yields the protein CASSSLAGTLGYTF. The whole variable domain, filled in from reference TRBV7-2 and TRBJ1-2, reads GAGVSQSPSNKVTEKGKDVELRCDPISGHTALYWYRQSLGQGLEFLIYFQGNSAPDKSGLPSDRFSAERTGGSVSTLTIQRTQQEDSAVYLCASSSLAGTLGYTFGSGTRLTVV.

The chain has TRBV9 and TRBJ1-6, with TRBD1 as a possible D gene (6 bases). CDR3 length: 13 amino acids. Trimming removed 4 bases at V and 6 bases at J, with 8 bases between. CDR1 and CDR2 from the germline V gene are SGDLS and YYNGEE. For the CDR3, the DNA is TGTGCCAGCAGCAGCAGGGGTAATTCACCCCTCCACTTT. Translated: CASSSRGNSPLHF.

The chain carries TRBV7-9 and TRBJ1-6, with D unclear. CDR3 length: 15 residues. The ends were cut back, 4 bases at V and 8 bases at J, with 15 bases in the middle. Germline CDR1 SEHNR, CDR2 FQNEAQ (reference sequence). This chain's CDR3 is CASSSVATADSPLHF. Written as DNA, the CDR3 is TGTGCCAGCAGCTCCGTAGCAACTGCGGATTCACCCCTCCACTTT.

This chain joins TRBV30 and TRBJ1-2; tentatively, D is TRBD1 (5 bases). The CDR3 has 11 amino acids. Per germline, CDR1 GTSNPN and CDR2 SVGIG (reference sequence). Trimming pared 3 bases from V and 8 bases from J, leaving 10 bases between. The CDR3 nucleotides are TGTGCCTGGAGCTCAGGGTTGGGCTACACCTTC. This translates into CAWSSGLGYTF.

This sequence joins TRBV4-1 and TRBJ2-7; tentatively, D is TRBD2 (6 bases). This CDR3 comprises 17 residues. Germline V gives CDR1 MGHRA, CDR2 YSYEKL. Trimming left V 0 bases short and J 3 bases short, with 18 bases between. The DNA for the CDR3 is TGCGCCAGCAGCCAAGATAGTTGGGACTCCGCGGGCTACGAGCAGTACTTC. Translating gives CASSQDSWDSAGYEQYF.

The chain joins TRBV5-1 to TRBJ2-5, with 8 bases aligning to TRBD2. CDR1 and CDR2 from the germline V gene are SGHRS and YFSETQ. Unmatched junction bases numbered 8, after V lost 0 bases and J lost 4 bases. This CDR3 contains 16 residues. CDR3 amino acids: CASSLGFGAGVETQYF. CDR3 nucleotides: TGCGCCAGCAGCTTGGGGTTTGGAGCGGGGGTAGAGACCCAGTACTTC.

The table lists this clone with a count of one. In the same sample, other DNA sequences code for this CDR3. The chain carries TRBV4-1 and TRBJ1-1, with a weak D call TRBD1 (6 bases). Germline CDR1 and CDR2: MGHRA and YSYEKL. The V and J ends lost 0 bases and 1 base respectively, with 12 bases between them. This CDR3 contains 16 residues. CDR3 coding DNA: TGCGCCAGCAGCCAAGATCCGGGACACACGAACACTGAAGCTTTCTTT. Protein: CASSQDPGHTNTEAFF.

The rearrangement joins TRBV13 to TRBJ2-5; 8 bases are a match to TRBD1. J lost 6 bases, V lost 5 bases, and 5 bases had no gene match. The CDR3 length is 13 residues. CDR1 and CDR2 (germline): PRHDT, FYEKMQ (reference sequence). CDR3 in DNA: TGTGCCAGCAGCCTGACAGGGGCCAAGACCCAGTACTTC. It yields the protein CASSLTGAKTQYF.

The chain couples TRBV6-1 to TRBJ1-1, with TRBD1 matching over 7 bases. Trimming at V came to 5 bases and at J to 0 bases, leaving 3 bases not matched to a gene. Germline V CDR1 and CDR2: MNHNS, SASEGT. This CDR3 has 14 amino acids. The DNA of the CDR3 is TGTGCCAGCAGTCCGACAGGGATGAACACTGAAGCTTTCTTT. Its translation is CASSPTGMNTEAFF.

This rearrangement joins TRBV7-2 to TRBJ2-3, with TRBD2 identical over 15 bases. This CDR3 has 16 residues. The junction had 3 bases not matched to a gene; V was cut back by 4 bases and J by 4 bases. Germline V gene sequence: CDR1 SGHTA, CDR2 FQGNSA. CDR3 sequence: CASSWGLAGGPDTQYF. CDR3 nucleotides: TGTGCCAGCAGCTGGGGACTAGCGGGGGGACCAGATACGCAGTATTTT.

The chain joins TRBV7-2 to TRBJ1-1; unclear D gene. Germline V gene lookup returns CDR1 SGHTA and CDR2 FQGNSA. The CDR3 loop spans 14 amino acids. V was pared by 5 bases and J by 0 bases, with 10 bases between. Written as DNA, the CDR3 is TGTGCCAGCAGCCCCGCGCCGGTGAACACTGAAGCTTTCTTT. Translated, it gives CASSPAPVNTEAFF. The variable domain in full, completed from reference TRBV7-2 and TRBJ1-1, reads GAGVSQSPSNKVTEKGKDVELRCDPISGHTALYWYRQSLGQGLEFLIYFQGNSAPDKSGLPSDRFSAERTGGSVSTLTIQRTQQEDSAVYLCASSPAPVNTEAFFGQGTRLTVV.